These T cell receptor beta chains were read from a single sample in a study of fetal regulatory T cell absence and autoimmunity. Generated by immunoSEQ multiplex PCR, the TCRdb table keeps only in-frame clones and is missing some. The sample contains roughly 95,000 clones, about two thirds of which appear only once. Sequencing input: pancreas tissue. The receptors shown here come from a male donor with IPEX syndrome. Both conserved end residues are part of each CDR3. The order of the fields is J gene, clone size, V gene, D gene, CDR3 protein, CDR3 DNA. D genes are given only for firm matches. Clone sizes are given selectively: once, few, many, or a class where the clone is expanded.

J: TRBJ2-5
size: NA
V: TRBV6-1
D: NA
CDR3: CASSEGLQETQYF
DNA: TGTGCCAGCAGTGAAGGTCTACAAGAGACCCAGTACTTC

J: TRBJ2-5
size: NA
V: TRBV6-5
D: TRBD2
CDR3: CASSYRGLVEVETQYF
DNA: TGTGCCAGCAGTTACAGGGGACTAGTCGAAGTCGAGACCCAGTACTTC

J: TRBJ2-7
size: once
V: TRBV6-1
D: TRBD1
CDR3: CASGRTGRSYEQYF
DNA: TGTGCCAGCGGAAGGACAGGCCGCTCCTACGAGCAGTACTTC

J: TRBJ2-5
size: NA
V: TRBV2
D: NA
CDR3: CASSDRGHQETQYF
DNA: TGTGCCAGCAGTGACAGGGGCCACCAAGAGACCCAGTACTTC

J: TRBJ2-1
size: NA
V: TRBV6-5
D: NA
CDR3: CASYRGRSFDEQFF
DNA: TGTGCCAGTTACCGGGGTCGTTCTTTCGATGAGCAGTTCTTC

J: TRBJ1-1
size: NA
V: TRBV5-4
D: NA
CDR3: CASSRLSGRNRENTEAFF
DNA: TGTGCCAGCAGCCGCTTGAGTGGACGTAACAGGGAGAACACTGAAGCTTTCTTT

J: TRBJ2-3
size: once
V: TRBV19
D: NA
CDR3: CASSISDTQYF
DNA: TGTGCCAGTAGTATATCAGATACGCAGTATTTT

J: TRBJ1-2
size: NA
V: TRBV6-1
D: NA
CDR3: CASSERSRDYGYTF
DNA: TGTGCCAGCAGTGAAAGAAGCAGGGACTATGGCTACACCTTC

J: TRBJ1-1
size: NA
V: TRBV29-1
D: NA
CDR3: CSGWSRGIGNTEAFF
DNA: TGCAGCGGATGGAGTCGGGGGATTGGCAACACTGAAGCTTTCTTT

J: TRBJ1-2
size: NA
V: TRBV9
D: TRBD1
CDR3: CASSERDREGF
DNA: TGTGCCAGCAGCGAGAGGGACAGGGAGGGTTTC

J: TRBJ2-1
size: NA
V: TRBV7-8
D: NA
CDR3: CASSLNNEQFF
DNA: TGTGCCAGCAGCCTTAACAATGAGCAGTTCTTC

J: TRBJ2-7
size: NA
V: TRBV19
D: NA
CDR3: CASSIADGYEQYF
DNA: TGTGCCAGTAGTATAGCGGACGGGTACGAGCAGTACTTC

J: TRBJ2-1
size: NA
V: TRBV19
D: NA
CDR3: CASSIAPWGEQFF
DNA: TGTGCCAGTAGTATAGCGCCCTGGGGTGAGCAGTTCTTC

J: TRBJ1-5
size: NA
V: TRBV19
D: NA
CDR3: CASSMGVIFNQPQHF
DNA: TGTGCCAGTAGTATGGGAGTAATATTCAATCAGCCCCAGCATTTT

J: TRBJ1-3
size: few
V: TRBV6-1
D: NA
CDR3: CASSAMVGSGNTIYF
DNA: TGTGCCAGCAGTGCGATGGTCGGCTCTGGAAACACCATATATTTT

J: TRBJ2-3
size: NA
V: TRBV4-1
D: NA
CDR3: CASSLLYWSTDTQYF
DNA: TGCGCCAGCAGCCTTCTCTATTGGTCCACAGATACGCAGTATTTT

J: TRBJ2-7
size: once
V: TRBV6-6
D: NA
CDR3: CASSFYEQYF
DNA: TGTGCCAGCAGTTTCTACGAGCAGTACTTC

J: TRBJ2-7
size: once
V: TRBV10-3
D: TRBD1
CDR3: CAIGGQGVYEQYF
DNA: TGTGCCATCGGGGGACAGGGAGTCTACGAGCAGTACTTC

J: TRBJ2-1
size: once
V: TRBV27
D: NA
CDR3: CASSLSGGEQFF
DNA: TGTGCCAGCAGTTTATCAGGAGGAGAGCAGTTCTTC

J: TRBJ2-5
size: NA
V: TRBV19
D: TRBD2
CDR3: CASSVLAGGNQETQYF
DNA: TGTGCCAGTAGTGTTCTAGCGGGGGGTAACCAAGAGACCCAGTACTTC

J: TRBJ2-3
size: NA
V: TRBV19
D: NA
CDR3: CASSIVLSPDTQYF
DNA: TGTGCCAGTAGTATAGTCCTATCTCCAGATACGCAGTATTTT

J: TRBJ2-7
size: NA
V: TRBV6-6
D: NA
CDR3: CASSYPRLEQYF
DNA: TGTGCCAGCAGTTACCCCAGGTTAGAGCAGTACTTC

J: TRBJ2-1
size: NA
V: TRBV20-1
D: NA
CDR3: CSARDPGEQFF
DNA: TGCAGTGCCCGGGACCCGGGTGAGCAGTTCTTC

J: TRBJ1-2
size: few
V: TRBV19
D: NA
CDR3: CASSIDLGYTF
DNA: TGTGCCAGTAGTATAGATCTCGGCTACACCTTC

J: TRBJ2-7
size: NA
V: TRBV7-6
D: NA
CDR3: CASSPGQIYEQYF
DNA: TGTGCCAGCAGCCCGGGACAAATCTACGAGCAGTACTTC

J: TRBJ1-2
size: NA
V: TRBV19
D: NA
CDR3: CASSIPGTAPYGYTF
DNA: TGTGCCAGTAGTATCCCGGGGACCGCCCCCTATGGCTACACCTTC

J: TRBJ2-3
size: NA
V: TRBV7-4
D: TRBD2
CDR3: CASSLWTSGTDTQYF
DNA: TGTGCCAGCAGCCTCTGGACTAGCGGCACAGATACGCAGTATTTT

J: TRBJ1-1
size: NA
V: TRBV10-2
D: NA
CDR3: CASTRGTANTEAFF
DNA: TGCGCCAGCACGAGAGGGACGGCGAACACTGAAGCTTTCTTT

J: TRBJ2-1
size: NA
V: TRBV19
D: TRBD1
CDR3: CASYGTGRHNEQFF
DNA: TGTGCCAGTTATGGGACAGGGAGGCACAATGAGCAGTTCTTC

J: TRBJ1-4
size: NA
V: TRBV30
D: NA
CDR3: CAWSARPRLLFF
DNA: TGTGCCTGGAGTGCCAGACCCAGGCTGCTGTTTTTT

J: TRBJ2-7
size: NA
V: TRBV7-8
D: NA
CDR3: CASSLDSRPRTYEQYF
DNA: TGTGCCAGCAGCTTAGACAGTCGGCCAAGGACCTACGAGCAGTACTTC

J: TRBJ2-2
size: NA
V: TRBV4-1
D: NA
CDR3: CASSPIGPANTGELFF
DNA: TGCGCCAGCAGCCCCATAGGCCCAGCGAACACCGGGGAGCTGTTTTTT

J: TRBJ2-5
size: once
V: TRBV18
D: NA
CDR3: CASSPGQGVTETQYF
DNA: TGTGCCAGCTCACCAGGCCAGGGAGTTACAGAGACCCAGTACTTC

J: TRBJ2-3
size: NA
V: TRBV30
D: NA
CDR3: CAGHRDTFTDTQYF
DNA: TGTGCCGGACACAGGGACACCTTCACAGATACGCAGTATTTT

J: TRBJ2-2
size: NA
V: TRBV7-9
D: TRBD2
CDR3: CASSYSSGSRTGELFF
DNA: TGTGCCAGCAGCTACTCTAGCGGGAGCCGGACCGGGGAGCTGTTTTTT

J: TRBJ2-7
size: NA
V: TRBV4-3
D: TRBD1
CDR3: CASSQRRQGTDYEQYF
DNA: TGCGCCAGCAGCCAAAGACGACAGGGGACGGACTACGAGCAGTACTTC

J: TRBJ2-4
size: once
V: TRBV15
D: NA
CDR3: CATSRGVVLAKNIQYF
DNA: TGTGCCACCAGCAGAGGGGTAGTCCTAGCCAAAAACATTCAGTACTTC

J: TRBJ2-1
size: once
V: TRBV4-3
D: TRBD2
CDR3: CASSQDVSGGAANEQFF
DNA: TGCGCCAGCAGCCAAGATGTTAGCGGGGGGGCCGCGAATGAGCAGTTCTTC

J: TRBJ2-3
size: NA
V: TRBV5-6
D: TRBD1
CDR3: CASSSGSTGDLWLDTQYF
DNA: TGTGCCAGCAGCTCTGGATCGACAGGGGACCTGTGGTTGGATACGCAGTATTTT

J: TRBJ2-3
size: once
V: TRBV7-8
D: NA
CDR3: CAAGPLYWDTQYF
DNA: TGTGCCGCCGGCCCTCTTTATTGGGATACGCAGTATTTT

J: TRBJ2-5
size: NA
V: TRBV11-2
D: NA
CDR3: CASRQWVGETQYF
DNA: TGTGCCAGCCGTCAGTGGGTGGGAGAGACCCAGTACTTC

J: TRBJ2-5
size: NA
V: TRBV6-6
D: NA
CDR3: CASSRSGSLARTQYF
DNA: TGTGCCAGCAGTCGATCAGGGTCCCTCGCGAGGACCCAGTACTTC

J: TRBJ2-7
size: NA
V: TRBV7-8
D: NA
CDR3: CASSFAGDYEQYF
DNA: TGTGCCAGCAGCTTTGCAGGGGACTACGAGCAGTACTTC

J: TRBJ1-2
size: NA
V: TRBV19
D: NA
CDR3: CASRRGLAYGYTF
DNA: TGTGCCAGTAGAAGGGGTCTGGCCTATGGCTACACCTTC

J: TRBJ1-2
size: NA
V: TRBV9
D: NA
CDR3: CASSVGSTRTVSGYTF
DNA: TGTGCCAGCAGCGTAGGATCAACTCGGACGGTCTCTGGCTACACCTTC

J: TRBJ2-2
size: once
V: TRBV18
D: NA
CDR3: CASSPPLSAFTGELFF
DNA: TGTGCCAGCTCACCACCTTTGAGCGCCTTCACCGGGGAGCTGTTTTTT

J: TRBJ2-3
size: NA
V: TRBV7-2
D: TRBD1
CDR3: CASSYGQGADTQYF
DNA: TGTGCCAGCAGCTACGGACAGGGGGCCGATACGCAGTATTTT

J: TRBJ2-7
size: NA
V: TRBV19
D: TRBD2
CDR3: CASSPKREIYEQYF
DNA: TGTGCCAGTAGTCCCAAGCGGGAGATCTACGAGCAGTACTTC

J: TRBJ2-7
size: NA
V: TRBV5-4
D: NA
CDR3: CASSRRDSTYEQYF
DNA: TGTGCCAGCAGCCGCCGGGACTCTACTTACGAGCAGTACTTC

J: TRBJ2-3
size: NA
V: TRBV12-5
D: NA
CDR3: CASGLTDTQYF
DNA: TGTGCTAGTGGTTTGACAGATACGCAGTATTTT

J: TRBJ2-5
size: NA
V: TRBV11-1
D: NA
CDR3: CASSHQTLTQYF
DNA: TGTGCCAGCAGCCACCAGACTCTGACCCAGTACTTC

J: TRBJ2-7
size: few
V: TRBV19
D: TRBD2
CDR3: CASSWGLAGRYEQYF
DNA: TGTGCCAGTAGTTGGGGCCTAGCGGGTCGGTACGAGCAGTACTTC

J: TRBJ1-6
size: NA
V: TRBV4-1
D: TRBD1
CDR3: CASSHLWDSSYNSPLHF
DNA: TGCGCCAGCAGCCACCTATGGGACAGCTCCTATAATTCACCCCTCCACTTT

J: TRBJ1-1
size: NA
V: TRBV4-2
D: NA
CDR3: CASSHAGYTEAFF
DNA: TGTGCCAGCAGCCACGCAGGGTACACTGAAGCTTTCTTT

J: TRBJ1-2
size: NA
V: TRBV5-1
D: NA
CDR3: CASSPGDLSGYTF
DNA: TGCGCCAGCAGCCCAGGGGACCTCTCTGGCTACACCTTC

J: TRBJ2-1
size: NA
V: TRBV6-1
D: NA
CDR3: CASTIDYYNEQFF
DNA: TGTGCCAGCACCATTGACTATTACAATGAGCAGTTCTTC

J: TRBJ2-7
size: NA
V: TRBV10-1
D: NA
CDR3: CASSSYEQYF
DNA: TGCGCCAGCAGCTCCTACGAGCAGTACTTC

J: TRBJ2-7
size: NA
V: TRBV7-6
D: NA
CDR3: CASSLARGYEQYF
DNA: TGTGCCAGCAGCTTAGCCAGGGGCTACGAGCAGTACTTC

J: TRBJ1-2
size: few
V: TRBV21-1
D: NA
CDR3: CASMVWGGYTF
DNA: TGTGCCAGCATGGTTTGGGGTGGCTACACCTTC

J: TRBJ2-7
size: NA
V: TRBV4-3
D: NA
CDR3: CASSARQNEQYF
DNA: TGCGCCAGCAGCGCCAGACAGAACGAGCAGTACTTC